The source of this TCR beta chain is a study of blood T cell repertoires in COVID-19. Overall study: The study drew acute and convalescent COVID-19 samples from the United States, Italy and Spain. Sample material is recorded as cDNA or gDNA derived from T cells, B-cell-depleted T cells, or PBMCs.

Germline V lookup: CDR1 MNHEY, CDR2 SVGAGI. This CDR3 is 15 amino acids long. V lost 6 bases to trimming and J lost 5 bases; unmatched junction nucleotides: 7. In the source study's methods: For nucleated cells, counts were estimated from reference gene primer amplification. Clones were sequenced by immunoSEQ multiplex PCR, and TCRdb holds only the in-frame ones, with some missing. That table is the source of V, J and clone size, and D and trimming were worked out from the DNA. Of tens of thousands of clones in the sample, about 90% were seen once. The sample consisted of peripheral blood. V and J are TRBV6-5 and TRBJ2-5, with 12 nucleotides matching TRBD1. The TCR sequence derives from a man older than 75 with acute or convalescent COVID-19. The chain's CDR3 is CASRPGQGAWETQYF. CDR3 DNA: TGTGCCAGCAGACCGGGACAGGGGGCTTGGGAGACCCAGTACTTC.